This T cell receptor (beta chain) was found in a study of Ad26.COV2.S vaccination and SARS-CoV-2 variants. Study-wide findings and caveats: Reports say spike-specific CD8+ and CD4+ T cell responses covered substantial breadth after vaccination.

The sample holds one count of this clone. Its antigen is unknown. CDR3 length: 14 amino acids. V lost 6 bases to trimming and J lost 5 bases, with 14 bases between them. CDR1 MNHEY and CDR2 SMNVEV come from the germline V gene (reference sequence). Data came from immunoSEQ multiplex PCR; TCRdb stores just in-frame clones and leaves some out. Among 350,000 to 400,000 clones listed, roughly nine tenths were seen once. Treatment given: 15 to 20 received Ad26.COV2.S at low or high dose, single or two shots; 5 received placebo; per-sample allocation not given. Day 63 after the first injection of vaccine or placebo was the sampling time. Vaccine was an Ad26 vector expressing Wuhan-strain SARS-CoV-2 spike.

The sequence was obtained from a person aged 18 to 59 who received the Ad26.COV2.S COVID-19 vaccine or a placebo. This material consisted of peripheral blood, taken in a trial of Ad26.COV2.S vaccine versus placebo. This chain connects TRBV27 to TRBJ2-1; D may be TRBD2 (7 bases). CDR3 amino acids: CASRPGGGNNEQFF. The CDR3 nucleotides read TGTGCCAGCAGGCCCGGCGGGGGCAACAATGAGCAGTTCTTC.